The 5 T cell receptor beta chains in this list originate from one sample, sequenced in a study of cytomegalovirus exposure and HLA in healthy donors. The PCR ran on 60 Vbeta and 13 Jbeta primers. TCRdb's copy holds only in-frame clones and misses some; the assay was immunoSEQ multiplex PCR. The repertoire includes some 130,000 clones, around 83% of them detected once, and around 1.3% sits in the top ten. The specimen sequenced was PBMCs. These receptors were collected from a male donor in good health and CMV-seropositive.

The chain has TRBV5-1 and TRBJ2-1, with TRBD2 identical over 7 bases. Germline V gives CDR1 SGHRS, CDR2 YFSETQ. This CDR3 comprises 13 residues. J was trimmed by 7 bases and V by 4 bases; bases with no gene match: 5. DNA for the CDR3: TGCGCCAGCAGCCGGGAGGAGGGGAATGAGCAGTTCTTC. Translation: CASSREEGNEQFF.

For the CDR3, the DNA is TGCGCCAGCAGCTGGGGGGAGGGCCGGGATGAGCAGTTCTTC. Translation gives CASSWGEGRDEQFF. This chain joins TRBV5-1 and TRBJ2-1, with TRBD2 matching 7 bases. The V gene end was trimmed by 3 bases and the J gene end by 8 bases; junction bases not matched to a gene: 8. Germline-derived CDR1 and CDR2 are SGHRS and YFSETQ. The CDR3 has 14 amino acids.

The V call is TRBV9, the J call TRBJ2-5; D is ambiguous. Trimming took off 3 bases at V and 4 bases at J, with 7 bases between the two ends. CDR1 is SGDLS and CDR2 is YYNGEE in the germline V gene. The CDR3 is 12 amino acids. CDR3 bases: TGTGCCAGCAGCGACCGGTTAGAGACCCAGTACTTC. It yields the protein CASSDRLETQYF. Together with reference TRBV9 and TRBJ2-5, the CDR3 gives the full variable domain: DSGVTQTPKHLITATGQRVTLRCSPRSGDLSVYWYQQSLDQGLQFLIQYYNGEERAKGNILERFSAQQFPDLHSELNLSSLELGDSALYFCASSDRLETQYFGPGTRLLVL.

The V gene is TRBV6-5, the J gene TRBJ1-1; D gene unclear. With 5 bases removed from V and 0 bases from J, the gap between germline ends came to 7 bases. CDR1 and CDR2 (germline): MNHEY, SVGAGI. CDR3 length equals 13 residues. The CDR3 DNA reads TGTGCCAGCAGTGTAACAGTGAACACTGAAGCTTTCTTT. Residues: CASSVTVNTEAFF.

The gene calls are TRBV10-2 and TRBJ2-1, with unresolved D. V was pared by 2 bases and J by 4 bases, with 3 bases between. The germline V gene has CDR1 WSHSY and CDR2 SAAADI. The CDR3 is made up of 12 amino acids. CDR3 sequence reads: CASSEVYNEQFF. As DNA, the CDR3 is TGCGCCAGCAGTGAGGTATACAATGAGCAGTTCTTC.